These T cell receptor beta chains were read from a single sample in a study of PD-1 blockade in classical Hodgkin lymphoma. Assay used: immunoSEQ multiplex PCR; TCRdb lists only in-frame clones, some missing. Of 95,000 to 120,000 clones listed, about 89% are singletons. Sequenced material: peripheral blood mononuclear cells (PBMCs), taken before the second cycle of nivolumab. Receptors were obtained from a human donor with classical Hodgkin lymphoma. Each CDR3 is given with its conserved first and last residue. The D gene is left open where the match is weak. Clone size is shown for a subset of rows, as once, few, many or a class of expanded clone.

J gene | V gene | clone size | D gene | CDR3 protein | CDR3 DNA
TRBJ1-1 | TRBV2 | - | - | CASTWTRQMNTEAFF | TGTGCCAGCACCTGGACGCGGCAAATGAACACTGAAGCTTTCTTT
TRBJ1-2 | TRBV21-1 | - | - | CASSPPGQGNYGYTF | TGTGCCAGCAGCCCCCCGGGACAGGGGAACTATGGCTACACCTTC
TRBJ1-1 | TRBV4-2 | - | - | CASSQEWGGNTEAFF | TGTGCCAGCAGCCAAGAGTGGGGAGGGAACACTGAAGCTTTCTTT
TRBJ2-1 | TRBV7-6 | - | TRBD2 | CASSTTSGEYNEQFF | TGTGCCAGCAGCACAACTAGCGGGGAATACAATGAGCAGTTCTTC
TRBJ2-7 | TRBV5-1 | - | TRBD1 | CASSLDTGEFYEQYF | TGCGCCAGCAGCTTGGATACAGGGGAATTCTACGAGCAGTACTTC
TRBJ2-1 | TRBV6-4 | few | - | CASKREAGGSYNEQFF | TGTGCCAGCAAGAGGGAAGCGGGTGGGTCCTACAATGAGCAGTTCTTC
TRBJ1-6 | TRBV5-4 | - | - | CASSLTAFNSPLHF | TGTGCCAGCAGCTTGACAGCTTTTAATTCACCCCTCCACTTT
TRBJ2-1 | TRBV5-6 | - | - | CASSLTPGFYNEQFF | TGTGCCAGCAGCTTGACTCCCGGCTTCTACAATGAGCAGTTCTTC
TRBJ2-1 | TRBV6-1 | - | - | CASSEEASSYNEQFF | TGTGCCAGCAGTGAAGAGGCTAGCTCCTACAATGAGCAGTTCTTC
TRBJ2-1 | TRBV6-5 | - | - | CASSYSTGTSYNEQFF | TGTGCCAGCAGTTACTCGACCGGGACCTCCTACAATGAGCAGTTCTTC
TRBJ2-7 | TRBV27 | - | TRBD1 | CASNRFRQGNYEQYF | TGTGCCAGCAATAGATTCCGACAGGGCAACTACGAGCAGTACTTC
TRBJ2-7 | TRBV7-9 | once | TRBD2 | CASGREVEQYF | TGTGCCAGCGGGCGGGAGGTCGAGCAGTACTTC
TRBJ2-2 | TRBV21-1 | few | - | CASSKAGAEAGELFF | TGTGCCAGCAGCAAAGCAGGGGCGGAGGCCGGGGAGCTGTTTTTT
TRBJ2-3 | TRBV7-2 | - | TRBD2 | CASSLGMSGRADTQYF | TGTGCCAGCAGCTTGGGAATGAGCGGGAGGGCAGATACGCAGTATTTT
TRBJ2-3 | TRBV6-1 | - | TRBD1 | CASSESSRDRMGTDTQYF | TGTGCCAGCAGTGAATCGTCCCGGGACAGGATGGGCACAGATACGCAGTATTTT
TRBJ2-7 | TRBV2 | - | TRBD1 | CASGPPGQGFYEQYF | TGTGCCAGCGGCCCCCCCGGACAGGGGTTCTACGAGCAGTACTTC
TRBJ1-5 | TRBV4-1 | - | TRBD1 | CASSPTGFGQPQHF | TGCGCCAGCAGCCCGACAGGGTTCGGGCAGCCCCAGCATTTT
TRBJ2-3 | TRBV9 | - | TRBD2 | CASSALAGEKDTQYF | TGTGCCAGCAGCGCCTTAGCGGGCGAGAAAGATACGCAGTATTTT
TRBJ2-1 | TRBV2 | - | - | CASKDSTGGLYNEQFF | TGTGCCAGCAAGGACTCGACAGGTGGATTGTACAATGAGCAGTTCTTC
TRBJ1-3 | TRBV4-3 | - | - | CASSQEVGSGNTIYF | TGCGCCAGCAGCCAAGAGGTGGGATCTGGAAACACCATATATTTT
TRBJ1-2 | TRBV28 | - | - | CASTPAEGNYGYTF | TGTGCCAGCACCCCGGCGGAGGGGAACTATGGCTACACCTTC
TRBJ1-4 | TRBV21-1 | - | - | CASTMGGQNEKLFF | TGTGCCAGCACTATGGGGGGTCAGAATGAAAAACTGTTTTTT
TRBJ1-3 | TRBV7-5 | - | - | CVRSFSLVHRIVSGNTIYF | TGTGTCAGAAGCTTCAGTCTCGTTCACAGGATCGTCTCTGGAAACACCATATATTTT
TRBJ1-1 | TRBV7-9 | - | - | CASSLLLSEAFF | TGTGCCAGCAGCTTACTGTTGTCTGAAGCTTTCTTT
TRBJ2-7 | TRBV5-4 | - | TRBD2 | CASSFGGRASYEQYF | TGTGCCAGCAGCTTCGGCGGGAGGGCCTCCTACGAGCAGTACTTC
TRBJ2-3 | TRBV29-1 | - | TRBD2 | CSVELAGGPDTQYF | TGCAGCGTTGAGCTAGCGGGAGGCCCAGATACGCAGTATTTT
TRBJ1-2 | TRBV5-4 | - | - | CASSLRGAQGYTF | TGTGCCAGCAGCTTGAGGGGGGCGCAGGGCTACACCTTC
TRBJ2-2 | TRBV6-1 | - | - | CASTGQMNTGELFF | TGTGCCAGCACTGGACAGATGAACACCGGGGAGCTGTTTTTT
TRBJ2-7 | TRBV2 | many | - | CASTTLEQYF | TGTGCCAGCACGACTCTCGAGCAGTACTTC
TRBJ1-1 | TRBV2 | - | TRBD1 | CASRDRGLNTEAFF | TGTGCCAGCAGGGACAGGGGCCTGAACACTGAAGCTTTCTTT